This TCR beta chain comes out of a study of cytomegalovirus exposure and HLA in healthy donors. Concerning this clone itself: Antigen specificity is unknown.

The PCR had 60 Vbeta and 13 Jbeta primers. Clones were sequenced by immunoSEQ multiplex PCR, and TCRdb holds only the in-frame ones, with some missing. The repertoire holds about 110,000 clones, with more than 75% as singletons. Study-level results: Association of a missense DCLRE1C variant with TCR beta V- and J-gene trimming was reported in a later analysis. The study recorded fewer than 200 TCR beta chains that were cytomegalovirus-associated. A later analysis reportedly found that, within productive TCRs, an Asian-associated ancestry cluster had fewer N-insertions than the mean observed across the approximately 660 donors. Researchers reported from a later analysis that most CMV-associated TCR beta chains appeared HLA-restricted.

The sequenced sample consisted of PBMCs. The sequence was collected from a woman between 50 and 59 years old in good health and CMV-seropositive.

This CDR3 is CASSEGSGTGTPFF. The CDR3 coding sequence is TGTGCCAGCAGTGAAGGGTCCGGGACAGGGACTCCTTTCTTT. V and J are TRBV6-4 and TRBJ1-1, with 9 bases matching TRBD1. Germline V gene sequence: CDR1 MRHNA, CDR2 SNTAGT. The CDR3 has 14 amino acids. Trimming cost V 3 bases and J 12 bases; bases outside gene matches: 11.